Shown below are 2 T cell receptor beta chains from a single sample sequenced in a study of T cells after yellow fever vaccination. Via MiXCR, TCRdb re-called the 5' RACE reads, giving one row per CDR3 protein. Here the sample spans fewer than 90,000 distinct CDR3 sequences, approximately 7% being singletons. The input for sequencing was CD8+ T cells sorted from PBMCs, taken roughly 5 days after the first yellow fever vaccination. The receptors were sampled from a man aged 18 to 30 who received the YFV17D yellow fever vaccine.

This clonotype was seen a handful of times. The J gene is TRBJ2-7, the V gene TRBV11-1; D gene ambiguous. Trimming left V 1 base short and J 1 base short, with 5 bases between. The CDR3 sequence is 13 residues long. Germline CDR1 reads SGHAT; CDR2 reads FQDESV (reference sequence). The CDR3 sequence is CASSLDLSYEQYF. The CDR3 DNA is TGTGCCAGCAGCTTAGACCTTTCCTACGAGCAGTACTTC.

This clonotype was counted between two and nine times. The chain carries TRBV7-3 and TRBJ2-1, with D hard to call. The germline V gene has CDR1 SGHTA and CDR2 FQGTGA. The CDR3 length is 16 residues. Trimming left V 5 bases short and J 4 bases short, with 18 bases between. The CDR3 reads CASSPDKNMGYNEQFF. In nucleotides, the CDR3 is TGTGCCAGCAGCCCCGACAAGAATATGGGTTACAATGAGCAGTTCTTC.